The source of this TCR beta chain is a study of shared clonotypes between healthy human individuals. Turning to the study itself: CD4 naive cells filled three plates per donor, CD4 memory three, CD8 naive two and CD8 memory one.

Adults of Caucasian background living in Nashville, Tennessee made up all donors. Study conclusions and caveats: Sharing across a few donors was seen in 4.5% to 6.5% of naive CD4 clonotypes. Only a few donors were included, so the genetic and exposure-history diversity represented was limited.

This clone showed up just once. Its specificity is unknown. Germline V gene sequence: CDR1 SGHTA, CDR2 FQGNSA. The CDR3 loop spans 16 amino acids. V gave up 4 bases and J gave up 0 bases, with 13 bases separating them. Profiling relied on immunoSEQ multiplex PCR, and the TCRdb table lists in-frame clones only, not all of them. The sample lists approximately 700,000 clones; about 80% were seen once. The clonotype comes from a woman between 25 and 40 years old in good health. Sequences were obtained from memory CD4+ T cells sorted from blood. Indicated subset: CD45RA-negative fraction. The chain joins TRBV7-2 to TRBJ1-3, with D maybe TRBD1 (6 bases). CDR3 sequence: CASSSRTVTSGNTIYF. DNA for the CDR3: TGTGCCAGCAGCTCGAGGACAGTCACCTCTGGAAACACCATATATTTT.